The 10 T cell receptor beta chains below come from one sample, sequenced in a study of T cells after yellow fever vaccination. One entry per CDR3 protein results from TCRdb running MiXCR on the 5' RACE reads. Found here are some 300,000 distinct CDR3 sequences, less than 9.5% of them singletons; the top ten hold about 3.7%. This sample comprised CD4+ T cells sorted from PBMCs, obtained 5 days after the yellow fever booster vaccination. These receptors were obtained from a young man who received the YFV17D yellow fever vaccine.

The chain uses TRBV11-3 and TRBJ2-3; TRBD2 is a possible D gene (6 bases). CDR1 and CDR2 (germline): SGHNT, YENEEA. V was pared by 5 bases and J by 6 bases, with 12 bases between. CDR3 length equals 13 residues. CDR3 residues: CASSVSGADTQYF. DNA of the CDR3: TGTGCCAGCAGCGTTAGCGGTGCGGATACGCAGTATTTT.

The chain joins TRBV6-2 or TRBV6-3 to TRBJ2-5; D ambiguous. CDR3 length equals 14 residues. Germline V gene data show CDR1 as MNHEY and CDR2 as SVGEGT. Trimming took off 0 bases at V and 5 bases at J, with 10 bases between the two ends. DNA of the CDR3: TGTGCCAGCAGTTACTCGACCCGGTGGGAGACCCAGTACTTC. It encodes CASSYSTRWETQYF.

This clonotype was counted between two and nine times. The chain couples TRBV29-1 to TRBJ2-7; D uncertain. The CDR3 has 11 amino acids. With 5 bases removed from V and 5 bases from J, the gap between germline ends came to 10 bases. Germline CDR1 reads SQVTM; CDR2 reads ANQGSEA. CDR3 residues: CSVPGPHEQYF. The DNA for the CDR3 is TGCAGCGTTCCCGGACCCCACGAGCAGTACTTC.

This clonotype was recorded many times. This chain joins TRBV5-1 and TRBJ2-6; D unresolved. The CDR3 is 15 residues long. Between the trimmed V and J ends, which lost 0 bases and 1 base, there was a span of 5 bases. The V gene's germline CDR1 is SGHRS and CDR2 YFSETQ. CDR3: CASSLGGSGANVLTF. CDR3 in DNA: TGCGCCAGCAGCTTGGGAGGATCTGGGGCCAACGTCCTGACTTTC. Complete variable domain (other parts from reference TRBV5-1 and TRBJ2-6): KAGVTQTPRYLIKTRGQQVTLSCSPISGHRSVSWYQQTPGQGLQFLFEYFSETQRNKGNFPGRFSGRQFSNSRSEMNVSTLELGDSALYLCASSLGGSGANVLTFGAGSRLTVL.

The sample holds many counts of this clonotype. The chain uses TRBV20-1 and TRBJ2-1; D may be TRBD2 (6 bases). The CDR3 is 13 amino acids. Per germline, CDR1 DFQATT and CDR2 SNEGSKA (reference sequence). CDR3 protein: CSALGGSPSEQFF. The DNA of the CDR3 is TGCAGCGCCCTGGGGGGTTCCCCTAGTGAGCAGTTCTTC.

This clonotype was seen a handful of times. The chain has TRBV9 and TRBJ1-3, with D perhaps matching TRBD1 (5 bases). CDR1 and CDR2 (germline): SGDLS, YYNGEE. The CDR3 loop spans 14 amino acids. V was shortened by 4 bases and J by 7 bases, with 15 bases between the two germline ends. In DNA form, the CDR3 reads TGTGCCAGCAGCTTCACGGGGGGGGAGAACACCATATATTTT. Amino acid sequence: CASSFTGGENTIYF.

In this sample, this clonotype turned up a few times. The gene calls are TRBV6-5 and TRBJ2-7, with TRBD2 matching 8 bases. This CDR3 has 13 residues. Germline CDR1 MNHEY, CDR2 SVGAGI. Trimming removed 6 bases from V and 5 bases from J; junction bases left unmatched: 6. DNA of the CDR3: TGTGCCAGCAGCCCGGGGGGGGGCGACGAGCAGTACGTC. It codes for CASSPGGGDEQYV.

This clonotype was seen only a few times. The chain couples TRBV10-3 to TRBJ1-5, with D hard to call. The length of the CDR3 is 14 residues. V was pared by 0 bases and J by 5 bases, with 8 bases between. Germline values: CDR1 ENHRY, CDR2 SYGVKD. CDR3 region: CAISESPEDQPQHF. CDR3 in DNA: TGTGCCATCAGTGAGTCCCCGGAAGATCAGCCCCAGCATTTT.

This clonotype was counted only a few times. The CDR3 region has the DNA TGTGCCAGCAGTTTGCGGGGAGGGGATGAAAAACTGTTTTTT. Its translation is CASSLRGGDEKLFF. The rearrangement uses TRBV12-3 or TRBV12-4 and TRBJ1-4; a weak D match, TRBD1 (5 bases). V lost 3 bases to trimming and J lost 6 bases, with 11 bases between them. The CDR3 is 14 amino acids.

The table lists this clonotype with a few counts. This chain uses TRBV29-1 with TRBJ2-5, with 7 bases lining up with TRBD2. Germline CDR1 is SQVTM and CDR2 is ANQGSEA. CDR3 size: 14 residues. Trimming removed 5 bases from V and 5 bases from J; junction bases left unmatched: 11. CDR3 sequence (DNA): TGCAGCGTTACTGCGGCGGGGGTACGGGAGACCCAGTACTTC. It is translated as CSVTAAGVRETQYF.